Below, 2 T cell receptor beta chains from the same sample are listed, as sequenced in a study of blood T cell repertoires in COVID-19. The protocol was immunoSEQ multiplex PCR, while the TCRdb copy is restricted to in-frame clones and leaves out a portion. Of about 220,000 clones listed, around four fifths are singletons. The sequenced material came from peripheral blood. The receptors derive from an older woman who had recovered from COVID-19.

The rearrangement links TRBV7-2 to TRBJ2-7; the match to TRBD2 covers 8 bases. The CDR3 has 17 amino acids. The ends lost 1 base at V and 3 bases at J; junction bases unmatched: 11. CDR1 and CDR2 (germline): SGHTA, FQGNSA. The CDR3 DNA reads TGTGCCAGCAGCTTAGAAGCAGCGGGGGTCCCCCTCTACGAGCAGTACTTC. This translates into CASSLEAAGVPLYEQYF.

This chain joins TRBV9 and TRBJ2-4, with a possible D match to TRBD1 (6 bases). V was cut by 3 bases and J by 0 bases, with 10 bases left in between. The germline gives CDR1 SGDLS, CDR2 YYNGEE. There are 15 residues in the CDR3. CDR3 DNA: TGTGCCAGCAGCGCACAGGGTTTAGCCAAAAACATTCAGTACTTC. Protein sequence: CASSAQGLAKNIQYF.